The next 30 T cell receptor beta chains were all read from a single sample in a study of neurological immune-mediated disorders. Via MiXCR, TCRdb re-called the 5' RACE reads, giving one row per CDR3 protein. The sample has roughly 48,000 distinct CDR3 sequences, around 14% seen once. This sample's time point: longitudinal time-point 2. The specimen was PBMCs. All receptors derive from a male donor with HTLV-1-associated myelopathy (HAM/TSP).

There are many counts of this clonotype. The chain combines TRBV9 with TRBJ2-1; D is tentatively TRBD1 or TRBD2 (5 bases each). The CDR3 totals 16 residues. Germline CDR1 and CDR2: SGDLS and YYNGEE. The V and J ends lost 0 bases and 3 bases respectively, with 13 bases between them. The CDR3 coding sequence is TGTGCCAGCAGCGTAGCAGGGAGTAACGTCTACAATGAGCAGTTCTTC. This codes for CASSVAGSNVYNEQFF.

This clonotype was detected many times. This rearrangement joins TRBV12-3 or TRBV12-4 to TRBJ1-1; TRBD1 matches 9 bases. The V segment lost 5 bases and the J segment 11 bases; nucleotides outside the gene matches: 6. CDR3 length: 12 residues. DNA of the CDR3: TGTGCCAGCAGTGGGGGGACAGGGACGGCTTTCTTT. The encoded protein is CASSGGTGTAFF.

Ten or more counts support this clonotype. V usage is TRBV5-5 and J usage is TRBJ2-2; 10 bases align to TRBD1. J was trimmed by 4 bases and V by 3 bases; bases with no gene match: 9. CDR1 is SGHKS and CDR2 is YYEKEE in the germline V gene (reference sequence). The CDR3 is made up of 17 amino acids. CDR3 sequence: CASSSRQGARPTGELFF. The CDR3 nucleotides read TGTGCCAGCAGCTCTAGACAGGGGGCGCGTCCCACCGGGGAGCTGTTTTTT.

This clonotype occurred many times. CDR3 DNA sequence: TGCAGCGTTGAAAGGGGGATTGGCGAGACCCAGTACTTC. Translating it yields CSVERGIGETQYF. The chain has TRBV29-1 and TRBJ2-5; D is perhaps TRBD1 (6 bases). The germline V gene has CDR1 SQVTM and CDR2 ANQGSEA. V gave up 2 bases and J gave up 5 bases, with 12 bases separating them. This CDR3 is built from 13 residues.

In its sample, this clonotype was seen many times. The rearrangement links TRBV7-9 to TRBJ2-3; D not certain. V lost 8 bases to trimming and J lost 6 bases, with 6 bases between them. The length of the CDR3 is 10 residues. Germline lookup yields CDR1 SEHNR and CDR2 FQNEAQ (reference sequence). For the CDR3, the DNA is TGTGCCAGCTCGGGTGATACGCAGTATTTT. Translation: CASSGDTQYF.

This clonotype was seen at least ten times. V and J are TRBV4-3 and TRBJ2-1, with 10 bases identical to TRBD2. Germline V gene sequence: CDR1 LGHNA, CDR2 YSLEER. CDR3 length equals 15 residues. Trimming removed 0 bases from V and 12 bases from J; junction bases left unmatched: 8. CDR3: CASSQDSSGGRGQFF. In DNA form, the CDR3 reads TGCGCCAGCAGCCAAGATTCTAGCGGGGGACGAGGGCAGTTCTTC.

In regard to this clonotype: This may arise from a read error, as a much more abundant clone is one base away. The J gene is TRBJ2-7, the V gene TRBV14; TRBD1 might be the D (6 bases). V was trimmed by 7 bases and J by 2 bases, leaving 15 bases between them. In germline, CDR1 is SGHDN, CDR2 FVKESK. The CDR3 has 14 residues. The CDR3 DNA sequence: TGTGCCAGCATTAGACAGGAGGTCCCCTACGAGCAGTACTTC. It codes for CASIRQEVPYEQYF.

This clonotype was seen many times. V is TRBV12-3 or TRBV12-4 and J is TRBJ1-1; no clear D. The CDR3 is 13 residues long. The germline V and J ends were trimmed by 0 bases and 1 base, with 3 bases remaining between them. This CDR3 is CASSLAGNTEAFF. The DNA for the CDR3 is TGTGCCAGCAGTTTAGCGGGGAACACTGAAGCTTTCTTT.

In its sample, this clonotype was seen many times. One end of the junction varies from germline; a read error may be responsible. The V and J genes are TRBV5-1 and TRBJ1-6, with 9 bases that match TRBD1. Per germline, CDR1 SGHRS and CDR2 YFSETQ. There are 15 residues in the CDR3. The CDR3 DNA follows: TGCACCAGCAGCCATGGGACAGGGAATTCTTCACCCCTCCACTTT. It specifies CTSSHGTGNSSPLHF.

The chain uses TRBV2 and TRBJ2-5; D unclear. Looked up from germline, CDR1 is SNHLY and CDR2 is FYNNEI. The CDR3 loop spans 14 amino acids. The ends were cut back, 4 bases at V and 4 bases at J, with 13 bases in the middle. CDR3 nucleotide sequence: TGTGCCAGCAGTGCAAGGATAGATGGAGAGACCCAGTACTTC. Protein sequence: CASSARIDGETQYF.

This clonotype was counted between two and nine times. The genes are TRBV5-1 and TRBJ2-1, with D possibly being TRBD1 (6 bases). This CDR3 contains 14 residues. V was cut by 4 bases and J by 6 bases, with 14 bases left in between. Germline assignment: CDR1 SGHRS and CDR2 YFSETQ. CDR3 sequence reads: CASSPLDRFNEQFF. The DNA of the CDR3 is TGCGCCAGCAGCCCCCTAGACAGGTTCAATGAGCAGTTCTTC. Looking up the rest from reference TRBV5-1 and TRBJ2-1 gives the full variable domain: KAGVTQTPRYLIKTRGQQVTLSCSPISGHRSVSWYQQTPGQGLQFLFEYFSETQRNKGNFPGRFSGRQFSNSRSEMNVSTLELGDSALYLCASSPLDRFNEQFFGPGTRLTVL.

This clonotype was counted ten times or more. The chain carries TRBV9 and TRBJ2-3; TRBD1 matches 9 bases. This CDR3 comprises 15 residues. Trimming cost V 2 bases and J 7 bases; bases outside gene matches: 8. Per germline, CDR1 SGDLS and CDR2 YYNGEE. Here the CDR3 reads CASSVLDRGENTQYF. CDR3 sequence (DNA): TGTGCCAGCAGCGTTTTGGACAGGGGAGAGAATACGCAGTATTTT. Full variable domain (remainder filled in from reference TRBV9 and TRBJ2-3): DSGVTQTPKHLITATGQRVTLRCSPRSGDLSVYWYQQSLDQGLQFLIQYYNGEERAKGNILERFSAQQFPDLHSELNLSSLELGDSALYFCASSVLDRGENTQYFGPGTRLTVL.

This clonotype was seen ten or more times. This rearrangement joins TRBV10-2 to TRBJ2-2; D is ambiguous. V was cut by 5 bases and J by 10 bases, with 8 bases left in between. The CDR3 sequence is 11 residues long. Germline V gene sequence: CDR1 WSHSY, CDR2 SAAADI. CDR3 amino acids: CASSTEVELFF. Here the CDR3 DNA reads TGCGCCAGCAGTACAGAGGTGGAGCTGTTTTTT.

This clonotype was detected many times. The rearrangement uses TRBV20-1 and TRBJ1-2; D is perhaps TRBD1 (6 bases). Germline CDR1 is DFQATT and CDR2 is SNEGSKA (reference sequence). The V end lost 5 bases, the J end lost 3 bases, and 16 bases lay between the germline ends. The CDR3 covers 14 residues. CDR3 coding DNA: TGCAGTGCTCTCACGGGGGGCGGATACTATGGCTACACCTTC. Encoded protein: CSALTGGGYYGYTF.

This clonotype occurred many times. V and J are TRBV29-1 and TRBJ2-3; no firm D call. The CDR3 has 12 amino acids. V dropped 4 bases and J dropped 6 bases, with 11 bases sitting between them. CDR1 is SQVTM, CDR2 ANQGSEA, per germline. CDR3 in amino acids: CSVVQISDTQYF. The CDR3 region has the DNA TGCAGCGTTGTGCAGATTTCGGATACGCAGTATTTT.

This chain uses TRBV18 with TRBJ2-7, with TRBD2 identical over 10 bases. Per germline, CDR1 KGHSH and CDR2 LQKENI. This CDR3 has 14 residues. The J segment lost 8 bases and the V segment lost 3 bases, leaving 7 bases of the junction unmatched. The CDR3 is CASSPPSGGPQQYF. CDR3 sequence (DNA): TGTGCCAGCTCACCTCCTAGCGGGGGCCCCCAGCAGTACTTC.

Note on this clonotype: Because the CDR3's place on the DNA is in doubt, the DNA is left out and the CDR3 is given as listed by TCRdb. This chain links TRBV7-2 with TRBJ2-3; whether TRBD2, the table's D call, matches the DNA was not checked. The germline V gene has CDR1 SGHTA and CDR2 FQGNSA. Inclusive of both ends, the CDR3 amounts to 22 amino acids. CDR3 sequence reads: CASSFYICSARDEALSTDTQYF.

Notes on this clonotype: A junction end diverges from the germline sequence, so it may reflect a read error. CDR3 loop: CASLTEPTGLRGVNTEASF. As DNA, the CDR3 is TGTGCCAGCCTTACGGAGCCTACAGGCTTAAGGGGGGTGAACACTGAAGCTTCCTTT. V is TRBV28 and J is TRBJ1-1, with D tentatively TRBD1 (6 bases). CDR1 is MDHEN and CDR2 is SYDVKM in the germline V gene. There are 19 residues in the CDR3.

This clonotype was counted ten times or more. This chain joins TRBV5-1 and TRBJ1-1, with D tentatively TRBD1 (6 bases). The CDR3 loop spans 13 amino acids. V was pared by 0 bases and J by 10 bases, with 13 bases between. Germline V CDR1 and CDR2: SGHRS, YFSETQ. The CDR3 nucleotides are TGCGCCAGCAGCTTGGTGGACAGTACGGCAGCTTTCTTT. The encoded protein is CASSLVDSTAAFF. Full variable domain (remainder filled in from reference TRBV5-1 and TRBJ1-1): KAGVTQTPRYLIKTRGQQVTLSCSPISGHRSVSWYQQTPGQGLQFLFEYFSETQRNKGNFPGRFSGRQFSNSRSEMNVSTLELGDSALYLCASSLVDSTAAFFGQGTRLTVV.

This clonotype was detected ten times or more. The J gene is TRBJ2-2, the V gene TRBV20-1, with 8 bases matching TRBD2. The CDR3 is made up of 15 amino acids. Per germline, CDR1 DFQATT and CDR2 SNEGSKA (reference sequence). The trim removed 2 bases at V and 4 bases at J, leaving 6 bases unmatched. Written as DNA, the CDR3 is TGCAGTGCTAGAAGTGGCGGGGGGCGCACCGGGGAGCTGTTTTTT. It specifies CSARSGGGRTGELFF.

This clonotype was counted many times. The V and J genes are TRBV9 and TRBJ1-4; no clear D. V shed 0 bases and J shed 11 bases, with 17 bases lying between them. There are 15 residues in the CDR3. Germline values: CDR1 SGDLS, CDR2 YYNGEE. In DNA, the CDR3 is TGTGCCAGCAGCGTAGATGGGAAAAGCCAGGAGAAACTGTTTTTT. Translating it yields CASSVDGKSQEKLFF.

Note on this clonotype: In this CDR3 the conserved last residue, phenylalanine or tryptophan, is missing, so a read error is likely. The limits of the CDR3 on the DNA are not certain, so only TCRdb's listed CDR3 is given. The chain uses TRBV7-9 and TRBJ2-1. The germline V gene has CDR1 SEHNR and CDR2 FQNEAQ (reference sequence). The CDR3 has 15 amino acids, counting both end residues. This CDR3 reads CASSSKLSSYNEQIL.

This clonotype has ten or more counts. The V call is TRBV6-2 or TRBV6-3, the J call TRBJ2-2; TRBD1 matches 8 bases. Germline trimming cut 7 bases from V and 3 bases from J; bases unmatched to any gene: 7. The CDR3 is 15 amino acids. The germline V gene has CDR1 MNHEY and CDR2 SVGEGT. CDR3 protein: CASIRGRTHTGELFF. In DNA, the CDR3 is TGTGCCAGCATCAGGGGGCGGACCCACACCGGGGAGCTGTTTTTT.

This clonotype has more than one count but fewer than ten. CDR3 residues: CASSSRTGRASYNEQFF. The CDR3 bases are TGTGCCAGCAGCTCACGGACAGGGCGTGCGTCCTACAATGAGCAGTTCTTC. V and J are TRBV9 and TRBJ2-1; 8 bases are a match to TRBD1. The junction had 10 bases not matched to a gene; V was cut back by 4 bases and J by 1 base. CDR3 size: 17 residues. Germline V gene sequence: CDR1 SGDLS, CDR2 YYNGEE.

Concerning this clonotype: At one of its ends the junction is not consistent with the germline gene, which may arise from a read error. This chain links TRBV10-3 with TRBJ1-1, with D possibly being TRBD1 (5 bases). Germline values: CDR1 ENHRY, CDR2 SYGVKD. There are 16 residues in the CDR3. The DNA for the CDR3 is TGTTCCATCAGTGAGTCTGGTGGGGCTATGAACACTGAAGCTTTCTTT. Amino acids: CSISESGGAMNTEAFF.

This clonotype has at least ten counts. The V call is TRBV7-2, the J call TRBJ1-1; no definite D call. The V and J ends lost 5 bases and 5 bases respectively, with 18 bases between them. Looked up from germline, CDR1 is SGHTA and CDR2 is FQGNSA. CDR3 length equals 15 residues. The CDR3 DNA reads TGTGCCAGCAGCCCACTGCCCGATCCTGGGACTGAAGCTTTCTTT. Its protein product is CASSPLPDPGTEAFF.

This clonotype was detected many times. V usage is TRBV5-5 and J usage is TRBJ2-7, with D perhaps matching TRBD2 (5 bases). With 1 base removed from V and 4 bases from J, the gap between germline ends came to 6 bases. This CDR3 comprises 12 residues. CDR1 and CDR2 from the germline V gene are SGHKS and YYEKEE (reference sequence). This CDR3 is CASSLRGYEQYF. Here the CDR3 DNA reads TGTGCCAGCAGCTTGCGGGGTTACGAGCAGTACTTC. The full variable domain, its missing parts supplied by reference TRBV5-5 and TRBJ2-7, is DAGVTQSPTHLIKTRGQQVTLRCSPISGHKSVSWYQQVLGQGPQFIFQYYEKEERGRGNFPDRFSARQFPNYSSELNVNALLLGDSALYLCASSLRGYEQYFGPGTRLTVT.

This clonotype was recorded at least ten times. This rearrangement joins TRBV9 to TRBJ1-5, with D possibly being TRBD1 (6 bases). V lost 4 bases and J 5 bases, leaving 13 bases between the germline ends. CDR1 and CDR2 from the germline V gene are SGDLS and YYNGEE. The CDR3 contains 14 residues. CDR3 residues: CASSRGGTDQPQHF. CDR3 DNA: TGTGCCAGCAGCAGGGGGGGGACTGATCAGCCCCAGCATTTT. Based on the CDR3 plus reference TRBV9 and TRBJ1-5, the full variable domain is DSGVTQTPKHLITATGQRVTLRCSPRSGDLSVYWYQQSLDQGLQFLIQYYNGEERAKGNILERFSAQQFPDLHSELNLSSLELGDSALYFCASSRGGTDQPQHFGDGTRLSIL.

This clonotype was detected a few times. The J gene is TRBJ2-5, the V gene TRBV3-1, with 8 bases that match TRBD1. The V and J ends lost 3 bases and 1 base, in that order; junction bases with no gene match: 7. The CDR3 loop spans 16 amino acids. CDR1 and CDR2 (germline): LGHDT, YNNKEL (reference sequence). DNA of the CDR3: TGTGCCAGCAGCCAGACAGGGACAGGCACCCAAGAGACCCAGTACTTC. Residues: CASSQTGTGTQETQYF.

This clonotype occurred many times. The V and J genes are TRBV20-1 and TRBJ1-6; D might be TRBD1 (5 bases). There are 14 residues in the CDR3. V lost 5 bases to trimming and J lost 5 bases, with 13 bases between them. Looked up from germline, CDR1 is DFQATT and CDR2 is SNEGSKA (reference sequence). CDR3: CSARGTADNSPLHF. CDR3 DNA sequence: TGCAGTGCTCGAGGGACCGCCGATAATTCACCCCTCCACTTT.